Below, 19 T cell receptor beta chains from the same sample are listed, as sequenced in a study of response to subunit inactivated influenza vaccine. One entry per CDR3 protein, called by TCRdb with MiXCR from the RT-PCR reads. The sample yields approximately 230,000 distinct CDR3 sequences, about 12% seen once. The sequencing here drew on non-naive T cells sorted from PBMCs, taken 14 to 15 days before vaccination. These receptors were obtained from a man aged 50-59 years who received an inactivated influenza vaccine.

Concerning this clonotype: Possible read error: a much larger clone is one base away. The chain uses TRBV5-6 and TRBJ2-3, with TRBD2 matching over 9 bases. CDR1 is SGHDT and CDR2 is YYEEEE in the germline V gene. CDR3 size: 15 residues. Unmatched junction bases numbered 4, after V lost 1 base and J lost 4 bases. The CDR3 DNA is TGTGCCAGCAGCTTGTCTAGCGGGATTTCAGATACGCAGTATTTT. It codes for CASSLSSGISDTQYF.

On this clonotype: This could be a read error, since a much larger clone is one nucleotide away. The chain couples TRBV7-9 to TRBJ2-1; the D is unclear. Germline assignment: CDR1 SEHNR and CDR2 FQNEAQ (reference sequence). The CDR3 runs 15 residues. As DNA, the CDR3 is TGTGCCAGCAGCTTAGAGGCAGGTACCTACAATGAGGAGTTCTTC. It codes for CASSLEAGTYNEEFF.

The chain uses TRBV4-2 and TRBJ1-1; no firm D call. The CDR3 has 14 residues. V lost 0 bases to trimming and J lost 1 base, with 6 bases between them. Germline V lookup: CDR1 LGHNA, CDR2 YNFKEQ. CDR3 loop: CASSQDHRNTEAFF. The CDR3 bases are TGTGCCAGCAGCCAAGATCACAGGAACACTGAAGCTTTCTTT.

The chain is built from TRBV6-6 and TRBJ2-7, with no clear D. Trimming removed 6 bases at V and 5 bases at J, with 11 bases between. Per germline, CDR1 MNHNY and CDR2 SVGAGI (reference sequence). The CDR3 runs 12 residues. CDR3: CASSPGRNEQYF. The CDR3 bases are TGTGCCAGCAGCCCCGGACGGAACGAGCAGTACTTC.

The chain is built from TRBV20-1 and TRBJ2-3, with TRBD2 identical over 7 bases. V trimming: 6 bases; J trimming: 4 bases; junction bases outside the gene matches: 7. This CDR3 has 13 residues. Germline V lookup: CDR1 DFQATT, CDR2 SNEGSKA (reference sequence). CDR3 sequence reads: CSAREERADTQYF. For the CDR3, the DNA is TGCAGTGCCCGGGAGGAGAGGGCAGATACGCAGTATTTT.

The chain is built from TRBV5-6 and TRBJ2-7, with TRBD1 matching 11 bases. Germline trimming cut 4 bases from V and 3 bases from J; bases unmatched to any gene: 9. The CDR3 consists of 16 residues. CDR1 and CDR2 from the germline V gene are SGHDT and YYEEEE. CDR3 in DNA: TGTGCCAGCAGCCCACGGGCCGGGACAGGGGGCTACGAGCAGTACTTC. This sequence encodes CASSPRAGTGGYEQYF. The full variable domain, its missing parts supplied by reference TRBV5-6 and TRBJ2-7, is DAGVTQSPTHLIKTRGQQVTLRCSPKSGHDTVSWYQQALGQGPQFIFQYYEEEERQRGNFPDRFSGHQFPNYSSELNVNALLLGDSALYLCASSPRAGTGGYEQYFGPGTRLTVT.

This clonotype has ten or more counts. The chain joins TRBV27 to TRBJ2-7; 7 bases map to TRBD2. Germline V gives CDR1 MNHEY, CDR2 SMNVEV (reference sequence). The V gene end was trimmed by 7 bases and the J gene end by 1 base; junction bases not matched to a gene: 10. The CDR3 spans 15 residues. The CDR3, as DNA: TGTGCCAGCAAGATACTAGGCGGGAGTTCCTACGAGCAGTACTTC. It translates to CASKILGGSSYEQYF.

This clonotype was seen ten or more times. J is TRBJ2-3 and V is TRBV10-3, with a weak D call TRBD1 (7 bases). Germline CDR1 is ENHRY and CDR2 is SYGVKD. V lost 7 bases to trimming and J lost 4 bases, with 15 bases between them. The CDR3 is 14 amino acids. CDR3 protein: CAIKEGAQADTQYF. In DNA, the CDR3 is TGTGCCATCAAGGAGGGGGCGCAAGCAGATACGCAGTATTTT.

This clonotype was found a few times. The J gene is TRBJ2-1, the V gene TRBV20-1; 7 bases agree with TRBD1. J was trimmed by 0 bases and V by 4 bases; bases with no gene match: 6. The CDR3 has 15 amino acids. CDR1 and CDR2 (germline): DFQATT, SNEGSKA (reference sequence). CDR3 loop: CSAKGTASSYNEQFF. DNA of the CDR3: TGCAGTGCTAAGGGGACAGCGAGCTCCTACAATGAGCAGTTCTTC.

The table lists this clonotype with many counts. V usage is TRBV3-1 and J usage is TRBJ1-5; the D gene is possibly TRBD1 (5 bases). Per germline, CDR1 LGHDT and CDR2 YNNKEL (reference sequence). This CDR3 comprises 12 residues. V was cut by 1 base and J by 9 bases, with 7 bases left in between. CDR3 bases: TGTGCCAGCAGCCAAGCCGGGGCGCCCCAGCATTTT. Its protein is CASSQAGAPQHF. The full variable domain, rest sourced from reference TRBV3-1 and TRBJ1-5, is DTAVSQTPKYLVTQMGNDKSIKCEQNLGHDTMYWYKQDSKKFLKIMFSYNNKELIINETVPNRFSPKSPDKAHLNLHINSLELGDSAVYFCASSQAGAPQHFGDGTRLSIL.

In DNA form, the CDR3 reads TGTGCCAGCAGCCAAGATCTCCGGTTCTCTGGGGCCAACGTCCTGACTTTC. Amino acid sequence: CASSQDLRFSGANVLTF. V usage is TRBV3-1 and J usage is TRBJ2-6; D remains ambiguous. The CDR3 loop spans 17 amino acids. V lost 0 bases, J lost 0 bases, and 9 bases lay in between. From germline, CDR1 is LGHDT and CDR2 YNNKEL (reference sequence).

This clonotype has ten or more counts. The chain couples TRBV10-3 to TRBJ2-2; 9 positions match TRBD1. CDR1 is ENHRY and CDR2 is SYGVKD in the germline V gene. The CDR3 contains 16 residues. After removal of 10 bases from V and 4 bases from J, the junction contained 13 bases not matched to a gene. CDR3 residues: CATHTGQGQVTGELFF. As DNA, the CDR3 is TGTGCCACCCACACCGGACAGGGGCAAGTCACCGGGGAGCTGTTTTTT.

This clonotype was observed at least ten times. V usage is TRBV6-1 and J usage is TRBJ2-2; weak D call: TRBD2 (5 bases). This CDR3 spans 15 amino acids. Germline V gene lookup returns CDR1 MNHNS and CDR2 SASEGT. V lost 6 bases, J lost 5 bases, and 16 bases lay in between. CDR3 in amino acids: CASSPDSFITGELFF. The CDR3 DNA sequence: TGTGCCAGCAGCCCGGACTCGTTCATAACCGGGGAGCTGTTTTTT.

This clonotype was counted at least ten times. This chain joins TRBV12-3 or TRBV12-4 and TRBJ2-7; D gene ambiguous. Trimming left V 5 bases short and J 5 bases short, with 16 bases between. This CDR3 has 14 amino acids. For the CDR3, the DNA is TGTGCCAGCAGTATTGACACGGTTTGGGACGAGCAGTACTTC. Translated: CASSIDTVWDEQYF.

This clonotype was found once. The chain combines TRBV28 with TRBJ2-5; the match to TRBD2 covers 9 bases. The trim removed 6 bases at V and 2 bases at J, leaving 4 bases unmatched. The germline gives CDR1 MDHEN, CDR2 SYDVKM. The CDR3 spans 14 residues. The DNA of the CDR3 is TGTGCCAGCAGGGCAGCGGGGGGACAAGAGACCCAGTACTTC. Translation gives CASRAAGGQETQYF.

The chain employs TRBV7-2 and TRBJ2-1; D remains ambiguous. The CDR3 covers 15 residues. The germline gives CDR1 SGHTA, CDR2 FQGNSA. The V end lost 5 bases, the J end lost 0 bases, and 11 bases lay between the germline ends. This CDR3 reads CASSTLPSSYNEQFF. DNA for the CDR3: TGTGCCAGCAGCACTCTTCCGAGCTCCTACAATGAGCAGTTCTTC. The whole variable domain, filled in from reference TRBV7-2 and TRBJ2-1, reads GAGVSQSPSNKVTEKGKDVELRCDPISGHTALYWYRQSLGQGLEFLIYFQGNSAPDKSGLPSDRFSAERTGGSVSTLTIQRTQQEDSAVYLCASSTLPSSYNEQFFGPGTRLTVL.

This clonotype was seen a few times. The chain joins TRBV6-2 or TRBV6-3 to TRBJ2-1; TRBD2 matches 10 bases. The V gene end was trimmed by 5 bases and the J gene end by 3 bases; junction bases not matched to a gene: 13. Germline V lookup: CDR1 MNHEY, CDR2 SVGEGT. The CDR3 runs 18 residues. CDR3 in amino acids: CASSNTFNLAGVYNEQFF. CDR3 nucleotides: TGTGCCAGCAGTAACACCTTTAATCTAGCGGGAGTCTACAATGAGCAGTTCTTC.

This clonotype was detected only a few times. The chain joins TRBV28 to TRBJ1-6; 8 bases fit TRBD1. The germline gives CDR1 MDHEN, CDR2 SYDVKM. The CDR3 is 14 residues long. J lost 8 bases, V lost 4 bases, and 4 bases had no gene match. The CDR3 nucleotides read TGTGCCAGCAGTTCGGACAGGGTATATTCACCCCTCCACTTT. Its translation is CASSSDRVYSPLHF.

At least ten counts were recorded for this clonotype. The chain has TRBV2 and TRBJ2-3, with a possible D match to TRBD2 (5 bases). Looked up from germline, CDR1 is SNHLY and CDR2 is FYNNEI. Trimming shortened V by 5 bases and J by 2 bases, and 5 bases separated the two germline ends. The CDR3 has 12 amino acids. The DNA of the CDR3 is TGTGCCAGCAGTCGGGACACAGATACGCAGTATTTT. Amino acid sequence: CASSRDTDTQYF.